This T cell receptor (beta chain) was sequenced for a study of T cells after yellow fever vaccination. CDR1 SGHRS and CDR2 YFSETQ come from the germline V gene. The CDR3 extends over 13 amino acids. V lost 8 bases and J lost 0, with 11 bases in between. One entry per CDR3 protein results from TCRdb running MiXCR on the 5' RACE reads. The sample gives a few hundred thousand distinct CDR3 sequences, around 6.8% of which show up once; roughly a sixth is in the top ten. The J gene is TRBJ2-5, the V gene TRBV5-1; the D gene is possibly TRBD1 (5 bases). The TCR was taken from a man aged 18 to 30 who received the YFV17D yellow fever vaccine. The source was PBMCs, collected roughly seven weeks after the first yellow fever vaccination. The CDR3 here is CASSTEYQETQYF. The CDR3, as DNA: TGCGCCAGTTCGACAGAGTACCAAGAGACCCAGTACTTC.